The rows below give T cell receptor beta chains drawn from one sample of a study of blood T cell repertoires in COVID-19. The repertoire was sequenced with immunoSEQ multiplex PCR; TCRdb's copy has only in-frame clones and lacks some. The sample yields roughly 190,000 clones, roughly 92% seen once. Sequenced input: peripheral blood. The receptors originated from a man under 40 with COVID-19, enrolled during active disease. Each CDR3 is given with its conserved first and last residue. D genes are given only for firm matches. Some rows have no size entry. The others give once, few or many, or a class for an expanded clone.

V,D,J,size,DNA,CDR3
TRBV6-4,-,TRBJ1-1,-,TGTGCCAGCAGTTTGACAGTGAACACTGAAGCTTTCTTT,CASSLTVNTEAFF
TRBV7-2,-,TRBJ1-3,-,TGTGCCAGCAGCTTAATCTCCTTACTCTCTGGAAACACCATATATTTT,CASSLISLLSGNTIYF
TRBV7-9,TRBD1,TRBJ1-5,-,TGTGCCAGCAGCGAAGGGACAGCAACTAATCAGCCCCAGCATTTT,CASSEGTATNQPQHF
TRBV28,TRBD1,TRBJ1-5,-,TGTGCCAGCAGTTTCCCAGGGGGGAATCAGCCCCAGCATTTT,CASSFPGGNQPQHF
TRBV5-1,TRBD2,TRBJ2-3,-,TGCGCCAGCAAATATGGGGGGGGCACAGATACGCAGTATTTT,CASKYGGGTDTQYF
TRBV7-9,TRBD2,TRBJ2-3,-,TGTGCCAGCAGCGGAATTAGCGGGGGATCAGATACGCAGTATTTT,CASSGISGGSDTQYF
TRBV5-1,-,TRBJ2-7,-,TGCGCCAGCAAAGGGGCCGCGAGCTCCTACGAGCAGTACTTC,CASKGAASSYEQYF
TRBV27,-,TRBJ2-7,few,TGTGCCAGCGGCAACAGGGACCGGTCTTTCGAGCAGTACTTC,CASGNRDRSFEQYF
TRBV5-5,-,TRBJ2-2,-,TGTGCCAGCAGCTGGGGGACATCCGGACCCGGGGAGCTGTTTTTT,CASSWGTSGPGELFF
TRBV9,-,TRBJ1-3,-,TGTGCCAGCAGCGGCCCTGAGGGCACGGGAAACACCATATATTTT,CASSGPEGTGNTIYF
TRBV2,-,TRBJ1-5,-,TGTGCCAGCATGTTGGGGGGGAGCAATCAGCCCCAGCATTTT,CASMLGGSNQPQHF
TRBV5-1,-,TRBJ1-5,-,TGCGCCAGCAGCCCGGCCGGTTCAGGGCTCAATCAGCCCCAGCATTTT,CASSPAGSGLNQPQHF
TRBV2,-,TRBJ1-5,-,TGTGCCAGCAGTCATGGACAAGGACCTTCAGGCCAGCATTTT,CASSHGQGPSGQHF
TRBV5-4,TRBD1,TRBJ1-5,-,TGTGCCAGCAGCTGGGGGACAGGGGAACACAATCAGCCCCAGCATTTT,CASSWGTGEHNQPQHF
TRBV5-1,TRBD1,TRBJ2-2,-,TGCGCCAGCAGCTTACCGGGACAGAGCCACACCGGGGAGCTGTTTTTT,CASSLPGQSHTGELFF
TRBV11-2,TRBD1,TRBJ2-1,-,TGTGCCAGCAGCTCTCAGACAGGGGCCAATGAGCAGTTCTTC,CASSSQTGANEQFF